This T cell receptor beta chain was documented in a study of T cell repertoires in cytomegalovirus infection. Study-level background: HLA-B-restricted CMV epitopes that are well studied, plus recently identified HLA-C-restricted ones, were used by the study.

V was clipped by 9 bases and J by 2 bases; unmatched bases: 6. The CDR3 is 14 amino acids. Per germline, CDR1 LNHDA and CDR2 SQIVND (reference sequence). General study results and limits: Adding up the frequency of public TCR beta families identified people who carried CMV plus the relevant HLA. In two of eight donors, the top clonotype was HLA-C-restricted CMV-specific.

Each CDR3 protein is one row after TCRdb ran MiXCR on the reads. This table holds 640,000 or so distinct CDR3 sequences, about 33% found once. Turning to this clonotype: Its antigen remains unidentified.

The receptor's source is a human donor in good health (CMV status not recorded). Some clones in this sample may be carry-over from other donors' samples. J is TRBJ2-1 and V is TRBV19, with 8 bases matching TRBD2. Sequenced material: cultured PBMCs, taken from culture after CMV antigen stimulation. For the CDR3, the DNA is TGTGCCAGGTCCGGGACTAGGACCTACAATGAGCAGTTCTTC. This sequence encodes CARSGTRTYNEQFF. The full variable domain, completed using reference TRBV19 and TRBJ2-1, is DGGITQSPKYLFRKEGQNVTLSCEQNLNHDAMYWYRQDPGQGLRLIYYSQIVNDFQKGDIAEGYSVSREKKESFPLTVTSAQKNPTAFYLCARSGTRTYNEQFFGPGTRLTVL.